The 21 T cell receptor beta chains presented below share a single source sample, sequenced in a study of control samples from healthy donors and cancer patients. Here immunoSEQ multiplex PCR was the method, and the copy in TCRdb shows in-frame clones only, minus some. The table lists around 110,000 clones, roughly 93% of them singletons. The specimen sequenced was blood. The receptors were gathered from a man aged 25 to 40 in good health.

The chain recombines TRBV29-1 with TRBJ1-1; possible D gene TRBD1, 5 bases. V gave up 5 bases and J gave up 0 bases, with 13 bases separating them. The CDR3 length is 14 residues. Germline V gene data show CDR1 as SQVTM and CDR2 as ANQGSEA. Written as DNA, the CDR3 is TGCAGCGTTAGACAGAACGCCATGAACACTGAAGCTTTCTTT. This gives the protein CSVRQNAMNTEAFF.

The V and J genes are TRBV7-9 and TRBJ1-1; no clear D. Germline values: CDR1 SEHNR, CDR2 FQNEAQ (reference sequence). V lost 5 bases and J 8 bases, leaving 3 bases between the germline ends. The CDR3 is 9 amino acids. The DNA of the CDR3 is TGTGCCAGCAGCACCGAAGCTTTCTTT. It yields the protein CASSTEAFF.

The chain employs TRBV29-1 and TRBJ2-1; D is perhaps TRBD2 (6 bases). In germline, CDR1 is SQVTM, CDR2 ANQGSEA. CDR3 length equals 11 residues. V was shortened by 7 bases and J by 6 bases, with 10 bases between the two germline ends. CDR3 protein: CSAPEGNEQFF. For the CDR3, the DNA is TGCAGCGCCCCGGAGGGCAATGAGCAGTTCTTC.

The chain is built from TRBV7-9 and TRBJ2-1; D remains ambiguous. The germline CDR1 and CDR2 sequences are SEHNR and FQNEAQ (reference sequence). Trimming took off 0 bases at V and 3 bases at J, with 9 bases between the two ends. There are 15 residues in the CDR3. DNA of the CDR3: TGTGCCAGCAGCTTAGCGCCTGGGATCTACAATGAGCAGTTCTTC. Encoded protein: CASSLAPGIYNEQFF.

CDR3 nucleotides: TGTGCCACACATAGGGGGAACGAGCAGTACGTC. Translation gives CATHRGNEQYV. This chain uses TRBV2 with TRBJ2-7, with a weak D call TRBD1 (6 bases). In germline, CDR1 is SNHLY, CDR2 FYNNEI. The CDR3 has 11 residues. Trimming removed 10 bases at V and 5 bases at J, with 12 bases between.

This clone was seen a single time. The chain is built from TRBV28 and TRBJ1-2; D possibly corresponds to TRBD1 (5 bases). Germline CDR1 and CDR2: MDHEN and SYDVKM. Trimming removed 6 bases from V and 4 bases from J, with 15 bases in between. The CDR3 totals 14 residues. DNA for the CDR3: TGTGCCAGCAGGCAACTGGGGGGGGGCTATGGCTACACCTTC. Its protein product is CASRQLGGGYGYTF.

The chain is built from TRBV14 and TRBJ1-4; the match to TRBD1 covers 7 bases. The germline V gene encodes CDR1 SGHDN and CDR2 FVKESK. The J segment lost 13 bases and the V segment lost 4 bases, leaving 21 bases of the junction unmatched. This CDR3 is built from 17 residues. The CDR3 bases are TGTGCCAGCAGCCTCTCATTATCCCCGACAGGGCCTGAGGGACTGTTTTTT. It is translated as CASSLSLSPTGPEGLFF.

This chain connects TRBV5-1 to TRBJ1-3; D uncertain. Germline V lookup: CDR1 SGHRS, CDR2 YFSETQ. The CDR3 loop spans 15 amino acids. Trimming removed 4 bases at V and 0 bases at J, with 11 bases between. CDR3 sequence: CASSPWTSSGNTIYF. CDR3 DNA sequence: TGCGCCAGCAGCCCTTGGACGTCCTCTGGAAACACCATATATTTT.

This chain connects TRBV3-1 (or the pseudogene TRBV3-2) to TRBJ2-2, with D perhaps TRBD1 or TRBD2 (5 bases each). V was clipped by 0 bases and J by 4 bases, with 18 bases between them. The CDR3 covers 18 residues. From germline, CDR1 is LGHDT and CDR2 YNNKEL (reference sequence). CDR3 sequence (DNA): TGTGCCAGCAGCCAAGACTGGCAATCATTTGGGGGCACCGGGGAGCTGTTTTTT. It is translated as CASSQDWQSFGGTGELFF.

This rearrangement joins TRBV19 to TRBJ2-5; 7 bases align to TRBD2. This CDR3 contains 14 residues. Germline CDR1 is LNHDA and CDR2 is SQIVND (reference sequence). Trimming removed 8 bases from V and 5 bases from J; junction bases left unmatched: 11. CDR3 residues: CASSEREGGETQYF. DNA of the CDR3: TGTGCCAGTTCCGAGAGGGAGGGAGGGGAGACCCAGTACTTC.

This rearrangement joins TRBV6-5 to TRBJ1-4, with TRBD1 as a possible D gene (5 bases). The CDR3 is 16 amino acids. Germline V lookup: CDR1 MNHEY, CDR2 SVGAGI. The germline V and J ends were trimmed by 2 bases and 7 bases, with 17 bases remaining between them. CDR3 DNA sequence: TGTGCCAGCAGTTACCGGGGGATCGGAGCGCGTGAAAAACTGTTTTTT. This encodes CASSYRGIGAREKLFF.

This chain joins TRBV6-6 and TRBJ2-3; D is unclear. V was clipped by 2 bases and J by 0 bases, with 6 bases between them. Germline values: CDR1 MNHNY, CDR2 SVGAGI (reference sequence). The CDR3 is made up of 14 amino acids. The CDR3: CASSYGSSTDTQYF. The CDR3 nucleotides read TGTGCCAGCAGTTACGGCTCTAGCACAGATACGCAGTATTTT.

V usage is TRBV6-6 and J usage is TRBJ2-7, with TRBD2 as a possible D gene (6 bases). Trimming left V 4 bases short and J 4 bases short, with 14 bases between. Germline assignment: CDR1 MNHNY and CDR2 SVGAGI (reference sequence). The CDR3 is 14 amino acids. The CDR3 spells CASSSPGDGYEQYF. The CDR3 DNA reads TGTGCCAGCAGTTCCCCGGGGGACGGGTACGAGCAGTACTTC.

In this sample, this clone turned up once. The chain couples TRBV5-6 to TRBJ1-1; D may be TRBD1 (5 bases). The CDR3 is 15 residues long. CDR1 is SGHDT, CDR2 YYEEEE, per germline. Trimming cost V 4 bases and J 3 bases, with 16 bases left between them. The CDR3 protein is CASSACGDWDTEAFF. The CDR3 DNA follows: TGTGCCAGCAGCGCCTGTGGGGACTGGGACACTGAAGCTTTCTTT.

J is TRBJ2-6 and V is TRBV10-3; 12 nucleotides line up with TRBD2. V lost 11 bases to trimming and J lost 1 base; unmatched junction nucleotides: 9. This CDR3 has 17 residues. Germline loops: CDR1 ENHRY, CDR2 SYGVKD. The DNA of the CDR3 is TGTGCCGTCTCTAGCGGGGGGGCCGGTTCTGGGGCCAACGTCCTGACTTTC. Its protein is CAVSSGGAGSGANVLTF.

V is TRBV7-8 and J is TRBJ1-5; tentatively, D is TRBD1 (6 bases). Trimming left V 5 bases short and J 3 bases short, with 17 bases between. Germline CDR1 is SGHVS and CDR2 is FQNEAQ. The CDR3 length is 16 residues. CDR3 coding DNA: TGTGCCAGCAGCCATTCCTTAACAGGGAACAATCAGCCCCAGCATTTT. Its protein product is CASSHSLTGNNQPQHF.

The rearrangement uses TRBV19 and TRBJ1-4; TRBD1 is a possible D gene (6 bases). V was trimmed by 7 bases and J by 7 bases, leaving 16 bases between them. The germline gives CDR1 LNHDA, CDR2 SQIVND (reference sequence). The CDR3 totals 14 residues. In DNA form, the CDR3 reads TGTGCCAGTACCTTGCGGGGGCCGGGTGAAAAACTGTTTTTT. Protein: CASTLRGPGEKLFF.

The chain links TRBV18 to TRBJ2-7; D call uncertain. There are 12 residues in the CDR3. Germline V lookup: CDR1 KGHSH, CDR2 LQKENI. The germline V and J ends were trimmed by 3 bases and 6 bases, with 9 bases remaining between them. The DNA for the CDR3 is TGTGCCAGCTCACCTTATGGGGTCGAGCAGTACGTC. Its translation is CASSPYGVEQYV.

This rearrangement joins TRBV9 to TRBJ1-1; 7 nucleotides agree with TRBD1. Trimming cost V 0 bases and J 3 bases; bases outside gene matches: 2. Germline lookup yields CDR1 SGDLS and CDR2 YYNGEE. The CDR3 is 14 amino acids. CDR3 residues: CASSVEGADTEAFF. CDR3 bases: TGTGCCAGCAGCGTAGAGGGGGCGGACACTGAAGCTTTCTTT.

The sample holds a few counts of this clone. This chain joins TRBV18 and TRBJ2-2; tentatively, D is TRBD2 (5 bases). Germline CDR1 reads KGHSH; CDR2 reads LQKENI. Trimming pared 3 bases from V and 1 base from J, leaving 15 bases between. The CDR3 runs 17 residues. The CDR3 DNA is TGTGCCAGCTCACCGAGGGTGGCCGCGGGGAACACCGGGGAGCTGTTTTTT. Translated, it gives CASSPRVAAGNTGELFF.

The chain joins TRBV24-1 to TRBJ1-1; 7 bases map to TRBD1. V trimming: 8 bases; J trimming: 3 bases; junction bases outside the gene matches: 5. Germline lookup yields CDR1 KGHDR and CDR2 SFDVKD. This CDR3 comprises 13 residues. The CDR3 DNA follows: TGTGCCACCATGGGGCAGGGGGACACTGAAGCTTTCTTT. Protein product: CATMGQGDTEAFF.